The 21 T cell receptor beta chains listed next were all sequenced from one sample in a study of T cell changes during pregnancy in multiple sclerosis. Method: immunoSEQ multiplex PCR; TCRdb's copy keeps in-frame clones and lacks some. Of 88,000 or so clones listed, under 95% are singletons. The sample in question was peripheral blood, obtained before pregnancy. The receptors were gathered from a female donor with multiple sclerosis, enrolled in a pregnancy study.

This rearrangement joins TRBV5-1 to TRBJ1-1, with TRBD1 identical over 11 bases. V was clipped by 6 bases and J by 3 bases; unmatched bases: 7. Germline V lookup: CDR1 SGHRS, CDR2 YFSETQ. This CDR3 contains 15 residues. CDR3 sequence: CASTPGTGGDTEAFF. In nucleotides, the CDR3 is TGCGCCAGCACCCCCGGGACAGGGGGAGACACTGAAGCTTTCTTT.

The chain has TRBV7-9 and TRBJ2-3; 9 nucleotides agree with TRBD2. Germline lookup yields CDR1 SEHNR and CDR2 FQNEAQ (reference sequence). This CDR3 spans 14 amino acids. The V gene end was trimmed by 5 bases and the J gene end by 3 bases; junction bases not matched to a gene: 3. This CDR3 reads CASSHLAGTDTQYF. The DNA of the CDR3 is TGTGCCAGCAGCCACCTAGCGGGAACAGATACGCAGTATTTT.

The count of this clone is one. The chain joins TRBV10-3 to TRBJ1-2; 8 bases align to TRBD1. CDR1 and CDR2 (germline): ENHRY, SYGVKD. V was pared by 10 bases and J by 4 bases, with 11 bases of the junction left unmatched. The CDR3 has 14 amino acids. Here the CDR3 reads CASRDRPTTYGYTF. CDR3 DNA: TGTGCCAGCCGGGACAGGCCGACAACCTATGGCTACACCTTC.

This clone appeared once. This sequence joins TRBV9 and TRBJ2-3; 8 bases align to TRBD2. CDR1 and CDR2 from the germline V gene are SGDLS and YYNGEE. This CDR3 is 16 amino acids long. The V and J ends lost 0 bases and 1 base, in that order; junction bases with no gene match: 4. Here the CDR3 DNA reads TGTGCCAGCAGCGTAGGGGGACTAGGACGCACAGATACGCAGTATTTT. Its translation is CASSVGGLGRTDTQYF.

This clone appeared once. V and J are TRBV7-2 and TRBJ2-7, with 8 bases aligning to TRBD1. V lost 5 bases to trimming and J lost 0 bases; unmatched junction nucleotides: 9. The germline CDR1 and CDR2 sequences are SGHTA and FQGNSA. The CDR3 has 16 residues. The CDR3 is CASSQWDRLISYEQYF. CDR3 DNA sequence: TGTGCCAGCAGCCAGTGGGACAGGCTCATCTCCTACGAGCAGTACTTC.

This clone was picked up a small number of times. The chain uses TRBV5-5 and TRBJ2-3; unclear D gene. The V gene lost 7 bases and the J gene lost 6 bases, with 18 bases spanning the gap. From germline, CDR1 is SGHKS and CDR2 YYEKEE (reference sequence). This CDR3 comprises 14 residues. The CDR3: CASAEPLSRDTQYF. The CDR3 nucleotides are TGTGCCAGCGCTGAGCCCCTTTCTCGGGATACGCAGTATTTT.

The chain is built from TRBV6-6 and TRBJ2-1; tentatively, D is TRBD2 (5 bases). CDR1 is MNHNY, CDR2 SVGAGI, per germline (reference sequence). The CDR3 is 15 amino acids. Trimming cost V 2 bases and J 6 bases, with 14 bases left between them. The CDR3 is CASSYPGNKGNEQFF. The CDR3 DNA reads as TGTGCCAGCAGTTACCCGGGGAACAAGGGCAATGAGCAGTTCTTC.

This clone has just a few counts. The rearrangement joins TRBV29-1 to TRBJ1-1; TRBD1 aligns across 7 bases. CDR3 length equals 12 residues. CDR1 and CDR2 from the germline V gene are SQVTM and ANQGSEA. The V segment lost 7 bases and the J segment 5 bases; nucleotides outside the gene matches: 7. The CDR3 here is CSAGDSRTEAFF. CDR3 nucleotides: TGCAGCGCTGGGGACAGTCGGACTGAAGCTTTCTTT.

This clone was recorded only once. V is TRBV27 and J is TRBJ2-1, with TRBD2 matching over 9 bases. Germline CDR1 MNHEY, CDR2 SMNVEV (reference sequence). The V segment lost 3 bases and the J segment 8 bases; nucleotides outside the gene matches: 8. The length of the CDR3 is 15 residues. The CDR3 loop reads CASSLAAGGWDEQFF. CDR3 in DNA: TGTGCCAGCAGTTTGGCGGCGGGGGGGTGGGATGAGCAGTTCTTC.

The chain joins TRBV5-1 to TRBJ1-3; 10 nucleotides line up with TRBD1. The CDR3 has 19 residues. The V gene end was trimmed by 4 bases and the J gene end by 0 bases; junction bases not matched to a gene: 13. CDR1 and CDR2 (germline): SGHRS, YFSETQ. The CDR3 reads CASSPGQGFPSPSGNTIYF. CDR3 nucleotides: TGCGCCAGCAGCCCGGGACAGGGGTTTCCCTCACCCTCTGGAAACACCATATATTTT.

This clone showed up just once. The rearrangement uses TRBV18 and TRBJ1-5; no firm D call. Between the trimmed V and J ends, which lost 3 bases and 7 bases, there was a span of 7 bases. Germline assignment: CDR1 KGHSH and CDR2 LQKENI. There are 12 residues in the CDR3. The CDR3 is CASSPTRQPQHF. The CDR3 nucleotides read TGTGCCAGCTCACCCACGCGACAGCCCCAGCATTTT.

The rearrangement links TRBV7-3 to TRBJ2-1, with 8 bases fitting TRBD2. Germline-derived CDR1 and CDR2 are SGHTA and FQGTGA. The V and J ends lost 0 bases and 9 bases, in that order; junction bases with no gene match: 7. The CDR3 loop spans 15 amino acids. CDR3 in DNA: TGTGCCAGCAGCTTAACAGCGGGGGCCTCGATTGAGCAGTTCTTC. It specifies CASSLTAGASIEQFF.

The chain combines TRBV6-6 with TRBJ1-1; 7 nucleotides line up with TRBD1. Germline assignment: CDR1 MNHNY and CDR2 SVGAGI (reference sequence). The CDR3 runs to 14 residues. J gave up 2 bases and V 4 bases, and 4 bases lay outside the gene matches. The CDR3: CASSWGDSNTEAFF. CDR3 nucleotide sequence: TGTGCCAGCAGTTGGGGGGACAGCAACACTGAAGCTTTCTTT.

V usage is TRBV6-5 and J usage is TRBJ1-5; D is ambiguous. In germline, CDR1 is MNHEY, CDR2 SVGAGI. The germline V and J ends were trimmed by 2 bases and 7 bases, with 12 bases remaining between them. CDR3 size: 14 residues. The CDR3: CASSYAASAQPQHF. The DNA of the CDR3 is TGTGCCAGCAGTTACGCGGCGAGCGCGCAGCCCCAGCATTTT.

This clone was counted between two and nine times. V usage is TRBV19 and J usage is TRBJ1-6; TRBD1 matches at 7 bases. Germline V CDR1 and CDR2: LNHDA, SQIVND (reference sequence). This CDR3 spans 13 amino acids. Losses at the gene ends were 9 bases for V and 8 bases for J; bases not matched to a gene: 7. For the CDR3, the DNA is TGTGCCAGCAAGGGGGCTGGTCATTCACCCCTCCACTTT. Encoded protein: CASKGAGHSPLHF.

The chain has TRBV7-6 and TRBJ1-1; D perhaps matches TRBD1 (6 bases). Germline lookup yields CDR1 SGHVS and CDR2 FNYEAQ. V lost 0 bases and J 1 base, leaving 6 bases between the germline ends. This CDR3 has 14 residues. The CDR3 coding sequence is TGTGCCAGCAGCTTAGCGGACAGGAACACTGAAGCTTTCTTT. This gives the protein CASSLADRNTEAFF.

The chain carries TRBV5-1 and TRBJ1-2, with a possible D match to TRBD1 (5 bases). The V end lost 3 bases, the J end lost 2 bases, and 8 bases lay between the germline ends. This CDR3 spans 13 amino acids. Looked up from germline, CDR1 is SGHRS and CDR2 is YFSETQ. The CDR3 bases are TGCGCCAGCAGCTCAGGGCCCAACTATGGCTACACCTTC. It translates to CASSSGPNYGYTF.

The chain joins TRBV6-5 to TRBJ1-5; D is uncertain. V dropped 4 bases and J dropped 5 bases, with 18 bases sitting between them. Germline V gene sequence: CDR1 MNHEY, CDR2 SVGAGI. This CDR3 is 16 amino acids long. DNA for the CDR3: TGTGCCAGCAGTTCCAACCCAGGAGGACTGCATCAGCCCCAGCATTTT. Amino acids: CASSSNPGGLHQPQHF.

The chain carries TRBV5-6 and TRBJ2-4; tentative D call: TRBD2 (5 bases). Germline CDR1 and CDR2: SGHDT and YYEEEE. The CDR3 spans 11 residues. V was clipped by 4 bases and J by 6 bases, with 5 bases between them. DNA for the CDR3: TGTGCCAGCAGCGGGAGAAACATTCAGTACTTC. Protein sequence: CASSGRNIQYF.

The chain employs TRBV6-5 and TRBJ2-7; 11 positions agree with TRBD1. Germline CDR1 is MNHEY and CDR2 is SVGAGI. The CDR3 is made up of 13 amino acids. Germline trimming cut 7 bases from V and 3 bases from J; bases unmatched to any gene: 2. CDR3 protein: CASTGQGDYEQYF. As DNA, the CDR3 is TGTGCCAGCACGGGACAGGGGGACTACGAGCAGTACTTC.

This clone was recorded only once. The genes are TRBV19 and TRBJ2-7; D is possibly TRBD2 (6 bases). Germline values: CDR1 LNHDA, CDR2 SQIVND (reference sequence). This CDR3 has 15 residues. V was shortened by 5 bases and J by 1 base, with 15 bases between the two germline ends. This CDR3 is CASSDGGFYSYEQYF. The CDR3 coding sequence is TGTGCCAGTAGTGACGGGGGTTTCTATTCCTACGAGCAGTACTTC.